This TCR beta chain was profiled in a study of T cells in Graves' hyperthyroidism and ophthalmopathy. Findings and limits, study-wide: Ophthalmopathy was distinguished from stable hyperthyroidism by 13 V-J signatures. Before onset, by a median of approximately 5.9 months, the model predicted ophthalmopathy.

Amplified regions were TCR beta CDR3 sequences from RNA transcripts. First-round RT-PCR of the TCR CDR3 relied on the HTBI primer set. TCRdb recomputed calls from the multiplex PCR reads with MiXCR, one row per CDR3 protein. The data hold approximately 560,000 distinct CDR3 sequences, with 15% to 19% observed a single time. This clonotype was seen many times. Its antigen is undetermined. The receptor comes from a woman aged 25 to 45 with Graves' hyperthyroidism. The sequencing input was blood.

CDR3 in amino acids: CASSPRGYREYGYTF. The CDR3 DNA reads TGTGCCAGCAGTCCTAGGGGATATCGGGAGTATGGCTACACCTTC. The rearrangement links TRBV27 to TRBJ1-2; possible D gene TRBD1, 5 bases. The CDR3 is 15 residues long. V lost 5 bases, J lost 5 bases, and 18 bases lay in between. Per the germline V gene, CDR1 is MNHEY and CDR2 is SMNVEV (reference sequence).